The 22 T cell receptor beta chains below all came from one sample that was sequenced in a study of blood T cell repertoires in COVID-19. The data were produced by immunoSEQ multiplex PCR, yet TCRdb's version contains in-frame clones alone and is incomplete. The table has roughly 200,000 clones, roughly 83% seen once. The sample taken for sequencing was peripheral blood. The receptors were sampled from a middle-aged man with acute or convalescent COVID-19.

V and J are TRBV2 and TRBJ2-7; a weak D match, TRBD2 (6 bases). This CDR3 has 14 residues. V lost 6 bases to trimming and J lost 2 bases, with 14 bases between them. Germline values: CDR1 SNHLY, CDR2 FYNNEI. The CDR3 sequence is CASRPGLTPYEQYF. The CDR3 region has the DNA TGTGCCAGCAGGCCGGGACTCACCCCCTACGAGCAGTACTTC.

The J gene is TRBJ2-3, the V gene TRBV7-2; 9 positions agree with TRBD1. The CDR3 loop spans 15 amino acids. Germline CDR1 reads SGHTA; CDR2 reads FQGNSA. The V segment lost 3 bases and the J segment 4 bases; nucleotides outside the gene matches: 5. The CDR3, as DNA: TGTGCCAGCAGCTTCCAACAGGGGGCGTCAGATACGCAGTATTTT. It translates to CASSFQQGASDTQYF.

The V and J genes are TRBV4-3 and TRBJ1-2; D is unclear. Per germline, CDR1 LGHNA and CDR2 YSLEER. V shed 1 base and J shed 0 bases, with 12 bases lying between them. The CDR3 is made up of 16 amino acids. The DNA for the CDR3 is TGCGCCAGCAGCCAAGCTGCGACTTCAGCTAACTATGGCTACACCTTC. Protein sequence: CASSQAATSANYGYTF.

The gene calls are TRBV20-1 and TRBJ1-2; D is ambiguous. V shed 3 bases and J shed 8 bases, with 13 bases lying between them. The CDR3 consists of 12 residues. CDR1 and CDR2 (germline): DFQATT, SNEGSKA (reference sequence). The CDR3 region has the DNA TGCAGTGCTAGTGAGGCAGCGAGGGGCTACACCTTC. It translates to CSASEAARGYTF.

V is TRBV5-1 and J is TRBJ2-5; 8 bases map to TRBD2. V gave up 0 bases and J gave up 3 bases; unmatched junction bases: 7. Germline CDR1 reads SGHRS; CDR2 reads YFSETQ. CDR3 size: 16 residues. As DNA, the CDR3 is TGCGCCAGCAGCTTGGCCGGGAGGGGGATCGAAGAGACCCAGTACTTC. Its translation: CASSLAGRGIEETQYF.

The CDR3 protein is CASSQGTNTEAFF. CDR3 bases: TGCGCCAGCAGCCAAGGGACTAACACTGAAGCTTTCTTT. V is TRBV4-3 and J is TRBJ1-1, with D hard to call. V lost 1 base and J 2 bases, leaving 5 bases between the germline ends. The CDR3 length is 13 residues. CDR1 is LGHNA, CDR2 YSLEER, per germline.

The V gene is TRBV5-6, the J gene TRBJ2-7, with D tentatively TRBD1 (5 bases). Germline CDR1 and CDR2: SGHDT and YYEEEE. CDR3 length equals 14 residues. V shed 3 bases and J shed 4 bases, with 14 bases lying between them. The CDR3 loop reads CASSSLPKGYEQYF. CDR3 nucleotides: TGTGCCAGCAGCTCGCTCCCAAAGGGGTACGAGCAGTACTTC.

The chain uses TRBV19 and TRBJ2-1; 13 bases align to TRBD2. Germline V gives CDR1 LNHDA, CDR2 SQIVND (reference sequence). The CDR3 totals 17 residues. V dropped 2 bases and J dropped 4; count of bases not matched to a gene: 5. DNA of the CDR3: TGTGCCAGTAGTATACCCCCGACTAGCGGGGGGTACAATGAGCAGTTCTTC. This encodes CASSIPPTSGGYNEQFF.

This clone was counted only a few times. This chain connects TRBV27 to TRBJ2-7; TRBD2 might be the D (6 bases). Germline CDR1 reads MNHEY; CDR2 reads SMNVEV (reference sequence). V dropped 8 bases and J dropped 4 bases, with 12 bases sitting between them. The CDR3 has 12 amino acids. As DNA, the CDR3 is TGTGCCAGCGGGGACTCTCGGTACGAGCAGTACTTC. Amino acid sequence: CASGDSRYEQYF.

The rearrangement uses TRBV19 and TRBJ2-3; tentative D call: TRBD2 (6 bases). This CDR3 spans 18 amino acids. Germline V gene sequence: CDR1 LNHDA, CDR2 SQIVND (reference sequence). The germline V and J ends were trimmed by 0 bases and 2 bases, with 18 bases remaining between them. This CDR3 is CASSIDMTGEVLTDTQYF. The CDR3 DNA reads as TGTGCCAGTAGTATAGATATGACGGGGGAAGTCCTCACAGATACGCAGTATTTT.

The chain combines TRBV5-5 with TRBJ1-2; 8 nucleotides line up with TRBD1. Germline trimming cut 4 bases from V and 5 bases from J; bases unmatched to any gene: 10. The CDR3 totals 15 residues. CDR1 is SGHKS and CDR2 is YYEKEE in the germline V gene (reference sequence). The CDR3 DNA reads as TGTGCCAGCAGCCCTGAGACAGGGGCCCCTTATGGCTACACCTTC. The encoded protein is CASSPETGAPYGYTF. Using reference TRBV5-5 and TRBJ1-2 for the parts outside the CDR3, the full variable domain is DAGVTQSPTHLIKTRGQQVTLRCSPISGHKSVSWYQQVLGQGPQFIFQYYEKEERGRGNFPDRFSARQFPNYSSELNVNALLLGDSALYLCASSPETGAPYGYTFGSGTRLTVV.

The rearrangement uses TRBV10-3 and TRBJ2-2; 12 bases are shared with TRBD2. Germline trimming cut 5 bases from V and 7 bases from J; bases unmatched to any gene: 5. This CDR3 is 15 amino acids long. Looked up from germline, CDR1 is ENHRY and CDR2 is SYGVKD. The CDR3, as DNA: TGTGCCATCAGTACTAGCGGGAGGACTTACGGGGAGCTGTTTTTT. Its protein is CAISTSGRTYGELFF.

The rearrangement links TRBV19 to TRBJ2-7; 8 bases map to TRBD2. Germline loops: CDR1 LNHDA, CDR2 SQIVND (reference sequence). J lost 2 bases, V lost 1 base, and 4 bases had no gene match. The CDR3 contains 15 residues. The CDR3 spells CASSIGEAGAYEQYF. The CDR3 region has the DNA TGTGCCAGTAGTATAGGAGAAGCGGGAGCCTACGAGCAGTACTTC.

The chain uses TRBV5-4 and TRBJ2-7, with TRBD1 as a possible D gene (6 bases). Germline V gene lookup returns CDR1 SGHNT and CDR2 YYREEE (reference sequence). The V and J ends lost 0 bases and 2 bases respectively, with 15 bases between them. The CDR3 is made up of 16 amino acids. The CDR3 nucleotides are TGTGCCAGCAGCTTGGTACAGGGTATCGGCCCCTACGAGCAGTACTTC. This encodes CASSLVQGIGPYEQYF.

The rearrangement uses TRBV4-2 and TRBJ1-1; unclear D gene. Between the trimmed V and J ends, which lost 1 base and 9 bases, there was a span of 15 bases. Germline V gives CDR1 LGHNA, CDR2 YNFKEQ. This CDR3 region has 14 residues. CDR3 in amino acids: CASSQVGGRGKAFF. CDR3 in DNA: TGTGCCAGCAGCCAAGTGGGAGGTCGGGGAAAAGCTTTCTTT.

V usage is TRBV14 and J usage is TRBJ2-7; 10 bases line up with TRBD2. With 0 bases clipped from V and 0 bases from J, the junction kept 14 bases outside the gene matches. This CDR3 contains 20 residues. CDR1 is SGHDN and CDR2 is FVKESK in the germline V gene. CDR3: CASSQDRRVSGRRSSYEQYF. In DNA, the CDR3 is TGTGCCAGCAGCCAAGATCGGCGGGTTAGCGGGAGGCGTAGCTCCTACGAGCAGTACTTC. The full variable domain, its missing parts supplied by reference TRBV14 and TRBJ2-7, is EAGVTQFPSHSVIEKGQTVTLRCDPISGHDNLYWYRRVMGKEIKFLLHFVKESKQDESGMPNNRFLAERTGGTYSTLKVQPAELEDSGVYFCASSQDRRVSGRRSSYEQYFGPGTRLTVT.

The chain recombines TRBV19 with TRBJ1-5; the D gene is possibly TRBD1 (6 bases). The germline CDR1 and CDR2 sequences are LNHDA and SQIVND (reference sequence). The CDR3 runs 15 residues. Trimming left V 4 bases short and J 7 bases short, with 17 bases between. In DNA form, the CDR3 reads TGTGCCAGTAGTACAGAGACAGGACCTGGACAGCCCCAGCATTTT. The encoded protein is CASSTETGPGQPQHF.

With regard to this clone: Sequence at one end of the junction differs from germline and may be a read error. This chain links TRBV19 with TRBJ1-2; the D gene is possibly TRBD1 (5 bases). This CDR3 spans 12 amino acids. Looked up from germline, CDR1 is LNHDA and CDR2 is SQIVND (reference sequence). In DNA form, the CDR3 reads TGTGCTAGTACGACTCGGGGGTATGGCTACACCTTC. Translation: CASTTRGYGYTF.

The CDR3 is CASRPGTDSNQPQHF. Here the CDR3 DNA reads TGTGCCAGCAGACCCGGGACAGATAGCAATCAGCCCCAGCATTTT. The rearrangement links TRBV6-5 to TRBJ1-5, with 7 bases that match TRBD1. The CDR3 sequence is 15 residues long. Germline trimming cut 6 bases from V and 0 bases from J; bases unmatched to any gene: 5. The germline CDR1 and CDR2 sequences are MNHEY and SVGAGI.

The chain is built from TRBV5-5 and TRBJ1-2, with D possibly being TRBD1 (6 bases). Per germline, CDR1 SGHKS and CDR2 YYEKEE (reference sequence). The CDR3 has 15 amino acids. V shed 1 base and J shed 3 bases, with 13 bases lying between them. As DNA, the CDR3 is TGTGCCAGCAGCTTGAGTCGCAGGGGCGACTATGGCTACACCTTC. Translating gives CASSLSRRGDYGYTF.

The chain combines TRBV11-2 with TRBJ2-1, with TRBD2 as a possible D gene (5 bases). The V end was cut by 1 base, the J end by 7 bases, with 20 bases between. CDR3 length: 17 residues. The germline gives CDR1 SGHAT, CDR2 FQNNGV. CDR3 nucleotide sequence: TGTGCCAGCAGCTTAGTGACTATCAATCTTATTAGTAATGAGCAGTTCTTC. Protein product: CASSLVTINLISNEQFF.

This chain connects TRBV6-2 or TRBV6-3 to TRBJ1-1; D is possibly TRBD1 (6 bases). The V end was cut by 4 bases, the J end by 1 base, with 7 bases between. CDR1 is MNHEY, CDR2 SVGEGT, per germline. The CDR3 sequence is 13 residues long. The CDR3 loop reads CASSLDRNTEAFF. The CDR3 DNA reads TGTGCCAGCAGTTTGGACAGGAACACTGAAGCTTTCTTT.